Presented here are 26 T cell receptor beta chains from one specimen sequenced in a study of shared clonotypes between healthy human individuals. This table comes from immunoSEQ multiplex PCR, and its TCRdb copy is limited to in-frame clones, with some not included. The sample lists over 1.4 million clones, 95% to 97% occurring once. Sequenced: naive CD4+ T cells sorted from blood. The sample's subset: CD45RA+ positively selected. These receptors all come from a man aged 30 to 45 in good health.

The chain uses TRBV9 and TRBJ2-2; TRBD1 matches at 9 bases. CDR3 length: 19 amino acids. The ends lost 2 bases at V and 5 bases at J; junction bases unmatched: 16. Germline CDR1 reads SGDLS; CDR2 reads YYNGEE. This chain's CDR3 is CASSVDIVPGQGATGELFF. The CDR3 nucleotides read TGTGCCAGCAGCGTCGACATCGTACCGGGACAGGGAGCGACCGGGGAGCTGTTTTTT.

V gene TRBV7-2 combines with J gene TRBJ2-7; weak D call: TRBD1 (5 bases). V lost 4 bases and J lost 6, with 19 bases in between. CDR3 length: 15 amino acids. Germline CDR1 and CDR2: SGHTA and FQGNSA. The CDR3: CASSSTPQDGPEQYF. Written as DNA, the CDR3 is TGTGCCAGCAGCTCTACCCCACAGGACGGTCCCGAGCAGTACTTC. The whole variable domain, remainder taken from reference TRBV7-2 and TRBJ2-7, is GAGVSQSPSNKVTEKGKDVELRCDPISGHTALYWYRQSLGQGLEFLIYFQGNSAPDKSGLPSDRFSAERTGGSVSTLTIQRTQQEDSAVYLCASSSTPQDGPEQYFGPGTRLTVT.

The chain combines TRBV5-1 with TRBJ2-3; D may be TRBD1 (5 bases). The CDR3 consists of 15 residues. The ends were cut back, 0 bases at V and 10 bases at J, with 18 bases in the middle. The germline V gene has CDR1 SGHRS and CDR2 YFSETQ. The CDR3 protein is CASSLAGRRLDAQYF. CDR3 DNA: TGCGCCAGCAGCTTGGCAGGGCGACGACTCGATGCGCAGTATTTT.

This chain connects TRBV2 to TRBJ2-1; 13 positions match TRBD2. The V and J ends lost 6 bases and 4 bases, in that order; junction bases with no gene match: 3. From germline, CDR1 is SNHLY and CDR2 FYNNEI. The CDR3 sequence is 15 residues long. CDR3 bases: TGTGCCAGCAGGGAGACTAGCGGGGGGTACAATGAGCAGTTCTTC. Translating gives CASRETSGGYNEQFF.

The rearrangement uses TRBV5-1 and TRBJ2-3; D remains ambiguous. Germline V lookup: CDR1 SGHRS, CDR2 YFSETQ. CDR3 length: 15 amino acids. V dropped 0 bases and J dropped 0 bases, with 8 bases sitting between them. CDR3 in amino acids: CASSLVVDSTDTQYF. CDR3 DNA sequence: TGCGCCAGCAGCTTGGTTGTCGACAGCACAGATACGCAGTATTTT.

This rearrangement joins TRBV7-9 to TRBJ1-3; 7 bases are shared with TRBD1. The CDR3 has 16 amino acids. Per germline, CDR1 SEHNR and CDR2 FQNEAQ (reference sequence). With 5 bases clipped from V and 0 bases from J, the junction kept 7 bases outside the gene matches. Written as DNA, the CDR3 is TGTGCCAGCAGCCCACAGGGGACTCTCTCTGGAAACACCATATATTTT. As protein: CASSPQGTLSGNTIYF.

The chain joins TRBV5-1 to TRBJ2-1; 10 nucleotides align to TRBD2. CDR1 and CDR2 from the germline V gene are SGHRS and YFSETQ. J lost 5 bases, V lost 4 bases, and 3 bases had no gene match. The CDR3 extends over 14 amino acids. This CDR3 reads CASSLGTSDNEQFF. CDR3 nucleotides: TGCGCCAGCAGCCTAGGGACTAGCGACAATGAGCAGTTCTTC.

This CDR3 is CASSFRQTQYF. Written as DNA, the CDR3 is TGTGCCAGCAGTTTTCGGCAGACCCAGTACTTC. The chain couples TRBV28 to TRBJ2-5; the D is unclear. The CDR3 loop spans 11 amino acids. Looked up from germline, CDR1 is MDHEN and CDR2 is SYDVKM. V lost 3 bases and J lost 6, with 5 bases in between.

The CDR3 loop reads CATRKSGRELGYEQYF. In DNA form, the CDR3 reads TGTGCCACCAGGAAGAGCGGGCGGGAATTAGGCTACGAGCAGTACTTC. The chain joins TRBV15 to TRBJ2-7; D might be TRBD2 (6 bases). V was cut by 6 bases and J by 3 bases, with 21 bases left in between. The CDR3 loop spans 16 amino acids. Germline values: CDR1 LNHNV, CDR2 YYDKDF (reference sequence).

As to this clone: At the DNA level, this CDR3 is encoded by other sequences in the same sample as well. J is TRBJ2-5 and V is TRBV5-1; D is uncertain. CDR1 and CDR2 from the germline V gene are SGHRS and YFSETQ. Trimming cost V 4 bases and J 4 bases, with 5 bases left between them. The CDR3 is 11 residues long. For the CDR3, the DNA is TGCGCCAGCAGCCCCGGAGAGACCCAGTACTTC. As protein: CASSPGETQYF.

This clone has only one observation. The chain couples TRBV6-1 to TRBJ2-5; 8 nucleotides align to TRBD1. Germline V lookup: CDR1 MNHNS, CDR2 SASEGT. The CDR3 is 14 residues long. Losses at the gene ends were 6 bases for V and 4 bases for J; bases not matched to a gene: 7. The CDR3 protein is CASRKTGVLETQYF. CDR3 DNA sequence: TGTGCCAGCAGGAAGACAGGGGTGTTAGAGACCCAGTACTTC.

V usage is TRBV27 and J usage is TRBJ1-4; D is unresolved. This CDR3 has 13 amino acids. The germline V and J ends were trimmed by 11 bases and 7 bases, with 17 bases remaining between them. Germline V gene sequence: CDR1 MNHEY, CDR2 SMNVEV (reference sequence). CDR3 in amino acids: CALNQVVGEKLFF. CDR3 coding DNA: TGTGCCCTCAACCAGGTGGTGGGTGAAAAACTGTTTTTT.

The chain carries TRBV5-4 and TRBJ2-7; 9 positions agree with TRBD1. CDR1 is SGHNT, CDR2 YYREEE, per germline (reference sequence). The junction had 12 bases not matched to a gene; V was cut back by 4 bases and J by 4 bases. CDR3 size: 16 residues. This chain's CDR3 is CASSAKDGTGIYEQYF. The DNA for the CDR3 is TGTGCCAGCAGCGCAAAAGACGGGACAGGGATTTACGAGCAGTACTTC.

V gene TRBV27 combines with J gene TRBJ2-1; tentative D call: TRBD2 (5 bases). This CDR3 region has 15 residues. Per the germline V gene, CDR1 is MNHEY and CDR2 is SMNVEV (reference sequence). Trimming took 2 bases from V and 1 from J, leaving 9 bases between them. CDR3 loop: CASSLTGLSYNEQFF. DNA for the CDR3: TGTGCCAGCAGTTTAACGGGATTATCCTACAATGAGCAGTTCTTC.

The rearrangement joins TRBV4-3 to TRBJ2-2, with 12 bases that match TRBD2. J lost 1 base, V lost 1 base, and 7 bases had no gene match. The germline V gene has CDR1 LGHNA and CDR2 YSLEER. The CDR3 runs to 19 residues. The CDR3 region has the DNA TGCGCCAGCAGCCAAGCCCATCGGACTAGCGGGATGAACACCGGGGAGCTGTTTTTT. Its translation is CASSQAHRTSGMNTGELFF.

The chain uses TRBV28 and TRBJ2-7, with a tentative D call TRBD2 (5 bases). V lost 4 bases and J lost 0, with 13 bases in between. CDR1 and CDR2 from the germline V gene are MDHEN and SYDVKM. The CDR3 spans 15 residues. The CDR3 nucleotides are TGTGCCAGCAGTTCAGGCGGGCCCAGCTCCTACGAGCAGTACTTC. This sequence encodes CASSSGGPSSYEQYF.

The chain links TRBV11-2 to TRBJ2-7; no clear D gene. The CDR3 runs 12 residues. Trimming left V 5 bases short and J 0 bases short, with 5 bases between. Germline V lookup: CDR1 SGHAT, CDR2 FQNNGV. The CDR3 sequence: CASSRASYEQYF. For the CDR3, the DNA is TGTGCCAGCAGCCGGGCCTCCTACGAGCAGTACTTC.

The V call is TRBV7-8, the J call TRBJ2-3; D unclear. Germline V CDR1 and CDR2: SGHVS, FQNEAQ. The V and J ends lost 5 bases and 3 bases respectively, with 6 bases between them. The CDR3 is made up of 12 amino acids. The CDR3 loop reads CASSPRTDTQYF. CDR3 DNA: TGTGCCAGCAGCCCCCGAACAGATACGCAGTATTTT.

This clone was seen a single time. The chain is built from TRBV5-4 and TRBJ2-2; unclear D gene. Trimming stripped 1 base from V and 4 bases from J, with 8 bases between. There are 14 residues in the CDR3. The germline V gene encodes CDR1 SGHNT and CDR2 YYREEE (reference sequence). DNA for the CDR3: TGTGCCAGCAGCTTGAAAGGTTTCACCGGGGAGCTGTTTTTT. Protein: CASSLKGFTGELFF.

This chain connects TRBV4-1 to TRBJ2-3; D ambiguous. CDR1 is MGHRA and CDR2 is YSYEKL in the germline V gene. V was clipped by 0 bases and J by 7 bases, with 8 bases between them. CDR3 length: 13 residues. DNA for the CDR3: TGCGCCAGCAGCCAAGACCCGCTCCATACGCAGTATTTT. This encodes CASSQDPLHTQYF.

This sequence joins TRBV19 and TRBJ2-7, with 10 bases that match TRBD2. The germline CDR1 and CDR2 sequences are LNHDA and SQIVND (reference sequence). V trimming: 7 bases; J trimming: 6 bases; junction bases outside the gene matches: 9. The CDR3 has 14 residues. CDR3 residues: CASNLAGGSGEQYF. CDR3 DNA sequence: TGTGCCAGTAACTTAGCGGGAGGTTCGGGCGAGCAGTACTTC. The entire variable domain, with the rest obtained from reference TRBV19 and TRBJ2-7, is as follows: DGGITQSPKYLFRKEGQNVTLSCEQNLNHDAMYWYRQDPGQGLRLIYYSQIVNDFQKGDIAEGYSVSREKKESFPLTVTSAQKNPTAFYLCASNLAGGSGEQYFGPGTRLTVT.

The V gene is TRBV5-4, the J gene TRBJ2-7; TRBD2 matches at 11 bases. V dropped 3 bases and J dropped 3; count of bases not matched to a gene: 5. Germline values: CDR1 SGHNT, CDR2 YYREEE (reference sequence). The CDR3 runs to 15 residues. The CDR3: CASSSGLAELYEQYF. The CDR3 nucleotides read TGTGCCAGCAGCTCGGGACTAGCGGAGCTCTACGAGCAGTACTTC.

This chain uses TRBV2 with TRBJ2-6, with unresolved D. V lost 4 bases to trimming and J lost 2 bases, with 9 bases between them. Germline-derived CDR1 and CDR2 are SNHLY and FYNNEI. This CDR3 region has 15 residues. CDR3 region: CASSVEGPGANVLTF. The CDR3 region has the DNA TGTGCCAGCAGTGTGGAAGGTCCTGGGGCCAACGTCCTGACTTTC.

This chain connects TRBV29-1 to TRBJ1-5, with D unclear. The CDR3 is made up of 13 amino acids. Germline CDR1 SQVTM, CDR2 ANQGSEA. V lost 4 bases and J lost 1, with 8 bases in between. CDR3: CSVVSQSNQPQHF. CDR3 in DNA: TGCAGCGTTGTCTCGCAGAGCAATCAGCCCCAGCATTTT.

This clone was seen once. In nucleotides, the CDR3 is TGCAGCGTTGCAGGACAGGGTATGGCAGATACGCAGTATTTT. Its translation: CSVAGQGMADTQYF. The chain uses TRBV29-1 and TRBJ2-3; 8 bases line up with TRBD1. Germline V lookup: CDR1 SQVTM, CDR2 ANQGSEA. The J segment lost 4 bases and the V segment lost 4 bases, leaving 7 bases of the junction unmatched. This CDR3 contains 14 residues.

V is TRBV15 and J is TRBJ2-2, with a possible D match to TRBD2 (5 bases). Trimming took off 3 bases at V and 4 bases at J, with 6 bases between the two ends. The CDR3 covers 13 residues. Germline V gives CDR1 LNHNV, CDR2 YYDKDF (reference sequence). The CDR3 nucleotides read TGTGCCACCAGCAGGAGGGCCACCGGGGAGCTGTTTTTT. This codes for CATSRRATGELFF.